The 8 T cell receptor beta chains listed next were all sequenced from one sample in a study of a mutant IDH1 vaccine in newly diagnosed glioma (TCRdb year 2021). According to the study, the label for this sample's time point signals: baseline, week 1 (first vaccination visit). The treatment or condition label, read with the paper, signifies: pre-vaccination baseline after standard-of-care therapy. The library came from the immunoSEQ multiplex PCR assay. TCRdb carries this immuneACCESS record with in-frame sequences only. Its versions omit some clonotypes, under half of them owing to an unresolved V gene in the studies checked, with the rest unexplained. Across this sample there are about 66,000 clones, with roughly 85% seen only once. Over 2.5% of the sample is taken by the ten largest. Sample: PBMCs, taken from a glioma patient treated with radiotherapy, temozolomide or both. The receptors shown here come from a man under 40 with glioma.

The genes are TRBV5-6 and TRBJ2-5, with 13 bases identical to TRBD2. After removal of 4 bases from V and 5 bases from J, the junction contained 11 bases not matched to a gene. Per the germline V gene, CDR1 is SGHDT and CDR2 is YYEEEE. This CDR3 has 17 amino acids. The CDR3 region has the DNA TGTGCCAGCAGCCCAGGACTAGCGGGGGAATTGGGGGAGACCCAGTACTTC. Encoded protein: CASSPGLAGELGETQYF.

This clone has a single count. The chain joins TRBV11-3 to TRBJ1-1, with TRBD1 identical over 11 bases. Losses at the gene ends were 6 bases for V and 6 bases for J; bases not matched to a gene: 12. From germline, CDR1 is SGHNT and CDR2 YENEEA. The CDR3 contains 16 residues. The CDR3 bases are TGTGCCAGCAGTTGGGGACAGGGGGGGAGAAGGCCTGAAGCTTTCTTT. Translating gives CASSWGQGGRRPEAFF.

The gene calls are TRBV10-2 and TRBJ2-1; the D gene is possibly TRBD1 (5 bases). With 0 bases removed from V and 6 bases from J, the gap between germline ends came to 6 bases. The CDR3 is made up of 13 amino acids. Germline values: CDR1 WSHSY, CDR2 SAAADI. The CDR3 DNA sequence: TGCGCCAGCAGTGAGTCAAGGGGCAATGAGCAGTTCTTC. Translating it yields CASSESRGNEQFF.

The rearrangement uses TRBV28 and TRBJ1-1; the D gene is possibly TRBD1 (6 bases). Deletions cut 5 bases from V and 8 bases from J, with 12 bases between. Germline CDR1 and CDR2: MDHEN and SYDVKM. The CDR3 has 12 residues. CDR3 coding DNA: TGTGCCAGCAGTATGAGACAGGAGGAAGCTTTCTTT. Translated: CASSMRQEEAFF.

The sample holds one count of this clone. The V call is TRBV25-1, the J call TRBJ1-1; D remains ambiguous. Per germline, CDR1 MGHDK and CDR2 SYGVNS. The CDR3 is 16 residues long. V was trimmed by 6 bases and J by 1 base, leaving 18 bases between them. This chain's CDR3 is CASSEGFGPPNTEAFF. CDR3 bases: TGTGCCAGCAGCGAGGGATTCGGACCGCCGAACACTGAAGCTTTCTTT. The full variable domain, with the rest looked up from reference TRBV25-1 and TRBJ1-1, is EADIYQTPRYLVIGTGKKITLECSQTMGHDKMYWYQQDPGMELHLIHYSYGVNSTEKGDLSSESTVSRIRTEHFPLTLESARPSHTSQYLCASSEGFGPPNTEAFFGQGTRLTVV.

This chain joins TRBV7-9 and TRBJ2-2, with a possible D match to TRBD1 (6 bases). The CDR3 length is 16 residues. In germline, CDR1 is SEHNR, CDR2 FQNEAQ (reference sequence). Trimming took 1 base from V and 2 from J, leaving 11 bases between them. The CDR3 here is CASSLVGRGNTGELFF. The CDR3 region has the DNA TGTGCCAGCAGCTTAGTGGGCAGGGGAAACACCGGGGAGCTGTTTTTT.

V usage is TRBV9 and J usage is TRBJ2-7, with D possibly being TRBD1 (5 bases). Germline lookup yields CDR1 SGDLS and CDR2 YYNGEE. The germline V and J ends were trimmed by 0 bases and 6 bases, with 10 bases remaining between them. CDR3 length: 13 amino acids. The CDR3 nucleotides read TGTGCCAGCAGCGTAGACATCAGGGCCGAGCAGTACTTC. Encoded protein: CASSVDIRAEQYF.

V is TRBV5-6 and J is TRBJ1-2, with 8 bases fitting TRBD1. The CDR3 is made up of 16 amino acids. V dropped 4 bases and J dropped 8; count of bases not matched to a gene: 16. Germline V gene data show CDR1 as SGHDT and CDR2 as YYEEEE. The chain's CDR3 is CASSRQELDRDRGYTF. CDR3 sequence (DNA): TGTGCCAGCAGCCGACAGGAACTTGACAGGGACAGGGGCTACACCTTC. The complete variable domain, with remaining parts taken from reference TRBV5-6 and TRBJ1-2, reads DAGVTQSPTHLIKTRGQQVTLRCSPKSGHDTVSWYQQALGQGPQFIFQYYEEEERQRGNFPDRFSGHQFPNYSSELNVNALLLGDSALYLCASSRQELDRDRGYTFGSGTRLTVV.